The entry below gives a single TCR beta chain sequence along with its context. Antigen unknown. Sequenced by immunoSEQ multiplex PCR; TCRdb stores in-frame clones only, minus some. This sample has fewer than 20,000 clones, with 89% found just once. The data originate from a study of T cell responses to AZD1222 COVID-19 vaccine. Whole-study results and caveats: Dominant CD4 TCR responses targeted spike regions 160-218 and 743-854. In the spike-specific TCR repertoire, nearly half reportedly target unmutated variant regions.

CDR1 and CDR2 from the germline V gene are MGHDK and SYGVNS. The CDR3 covers 14 residues. V lost 6 bases to trimming and J lost 6 bases, with 18 bases between them. This TCR was recovered from an adult who received the AZD1222 COVID-19 vaccine. V is TRBV25-1 and J is TRBJ2-7; D possibly corresponds to TRBD2 (5 bases). Sequenced material: peripheral blood, taken 28 days after the second AZD1222 dose. CDR3: CASRAQDFTGEQYF. CDR3 DNA: TGTGCCAGCAGGGCCCAGGACTTTACGGGCGAGCAGTACTTC.